This T cell receptor beta chain appears in the sequencing data of a study of T-cell reconstitution after alpha-beta-depleted transplantation in children. Study findings and constraints: Two months or so post-transplant, alpha-beta T cells reportedly derived from several hundred expanded graft clones. The study traced high day-60 TCRbeta diversity in some patients to surviving recipient T cells and thymic progenitors. It was newly produced T cells that mostly accounted for T-cell counts and diversity one year after transplant.

This clonotype was recorded a few times. What it recognizes is unknown. Germline CDR1 reads SGDLS; CDR2 reads YYNGEE. This CDR3 is built from 14 residues. Trimming took 0 bases from V and 2 from J, leaving 8 bases between them. A library of TCRbeta sequences, prepared with unique molecular identifiers, was generated. TCRdb redid the calling of the PCR reads with MiXCR, one entry per CDR3 protein. The profile covers about 980,000 distinct CDR3 sequences, with around 30% appearing a single time and roughly 28% taken by the ten largest. The chain has TRBV9 and TRBJ1-2, with a possible D match to TRBD1 (6 bases). The sample consisted of PBMCs, mostly from graft donor cells, taken 360 days after TCRalphabeta/CD19-depleted stem cell transplant. This clonotype originated in a boy under three years old who had a stem cell transplant for SCID, so the T cells may come from the graft donor. The CDR3 DNA reads as TGTGCCAGCAGCGTAGGGGGGGCAAACTATGGCTACACCTTC. Residues: CASSVGGANYGYTF.